Each of the 2 T cell receptor beta chains below was sequenced from the same sample in a study of cytomegalovirus exposure and HLA in healthy donors. Clones were read by immunoSEQ multiplex PCR, and TCRdb kept only the in-frame ones, dropping some. The data contain around 140,000 clones, less than 95% of them singletons. Sequenced sample: PBMCs. All receptors come from a man between 18 and 29 years old in good health and CMV-seropositive.

The gene calls are TRBV19 and TRBJ1-5; weak D call: TRBD1 (5 bases). The CDR3 runs 15 residues. Trimming took off 3 bases at V and 0 bases at J, with 9 bases between the two ends. CDR1 is LNHDA, CDR2 SQIVND, per germline (reference sequence). The CDR3 here is CASSINGHSNQPQHF. CDR3 nucleotides: TGTGCCAGTAGTATTAACGGACATAGCAATCAGCCCCAGCATTTT.

The rearrangement uses TRBV5-5 and TRBJ1-5, with a weak D call TRBD1 (6 bases). The CDR3 covers 13 residues. V lost 4 bases to trimming and J lost 10 bases, with 15 bases between them. Germline CDR1 is SGHKS and CDR2 is YYEKEE (reference sequence). In nucleotides, the CDR3 is TGTGCCAGCAGCCGACAGGTCGGCAGCCCCCAGCATTTT. It specifies CASSRQVGSPQHF.